The next 24 T cell receptor beta chains were all read from a single sample in a study of T-cell reconstitution after alpha-beta-depleted transplantation in children. The TCRbeta library was prepared with unique molecular identifiers. TCRdb re-called the PCR reads through MiXCR, storing one row per CDR3 protein. The top ten hold more than 20% of the sample, which has 98,000 or so distinct CDR3 sequences, around 6.4% seen once. Source: PBMCs, mostly from graft donor cells, taken 360 days after TCRalphabeta/CD19-depleted stem cell transplant. These receptors were obtained from a male patient between 2 and 10 years old who had a stem cell transplant for acute lymphoblastic leukemia, so the T cells may come from the graft donor.

Points on this clonotype: Mismatch with germline at one junction end may stem from a read error. The chain employs TRBV28 and TRBJ2-1; 10 nucleotides align to TRBD2. This CDR3 has 19 residues. Germline CDR1 is MDHEN and CDR2 is SYDVKM. In DNA form, the CDR3 reads TGTGACAGCAGTTCACCGGGACTAGCGCCTGGGAGGGGTTACAATGAGCAGTTCTTC. Protein sequence: CDSSSPGLAPGRGYNEQFF.

This clonotype was seen repeatedly, ten times or more. The CDR3 loop reads CASSPRTKRHNNEQFF. For the CDR3, the DNA is TGTGCCAGCAGCCCCCGGACTAAGCGGCACAACAATGAGCAGTTCTTC. This chain uses TRBV7-9 with TRBJ2-1; the D gene is possibly TRBD2 (6 bases). Germline V gene sequence: CDR1 SEHNR, CDR2 FQNEAQ (reference sequence). This CDR3 is 16 amino acids long. Trimming took 5 bases from V and 5 from J, leaving 19 bases between them.

This clonotype was seen many times. The gene calls are TRBV5-1 and TRBJ2-2; TRBD1 matches 10 bases. This CDR3 is 16 amino acids long. Germline CDR1 SGHRS, CDR2 YFSETQ. V lost 3 bases and J lost 5; bases outside the gene matches: 7. The CDR3 DNA is TGCGCCAGCAGCTCCGGACAGGGGGTCATTACCGGGGAGCTGTTTTTT. Protein sequence: CASSSGQGVITGELFF.

This chain uses TRBV27 with TRBJ1-5; 8 bases line up with TRBD1. J lost 7 bases, V lost 5 bases, and 7 bases had no gene match. The germline CDR1 and CDR2 sequences are MNHEY and SMNVEV (reference sequence). The CDR3 runs 14 residues. CDR3 coding DNA: TGTGCCAGCAGTCCGGACAGGGCGGGGCAGCCCCAGCATTTT. It yields the protein CASSPDRAGQPQHF.

This clonotype was seen more than once but under ten times. The J gene is TRBJ1-2, the V gene TRBV7-2; 7 nucleotides line up with TRBD1. Germline CDR1 SGHTA, CDR2 FQGNSA. CDR3 size: 13 residues. With V trimmed by 5 bases and J by 8 bases, 8 bases remained unmatched. The CDR3 nucleotides read TGTGCCAGCAGCCCTAGAGGGGGCGACGGCTACACCTTC. Translation: CASSPRGGDGYTF.

This clonotype was detected only a few times. V gene TRBV20-1 combines with J gene TRBJ2-1; D is ambiguous. Trimming removed 5 bases from V and 4 bases from J, with 18 bases in between. The CDR3 has 15 amino acids. From germline, CDR1 is DFQATT and CDR2 SNEGSKA (reference sequence). In DNA form, the CDR3 reads TGCAGTGCTGTACTAAGGCCCACCGGGTACAATGAGCAGTTCTTC. Its translation is CSAVLRPTGYNEQFF.

This chain links TRBV7-2 with TRBJ2-7, with 12 bases aligning to TRBD1. The CDR3 has 15 residues. Germline CDR1 is SGHTA and CDR2 is FQGNSA. V dropped 5 bases and J dropped 5; count of bases not matched to a gene: 7. As DNA, the CDR3 is TGTGCCAGCAGCGCTCCGGGACAGGGGGCCCACGAGCAGTACTTC. Translating gives CASSAPGQGAHEQYF.

This clonotype was picked up many times. In DNA, the CDR3 is TGTGCCAGCAGCCCGTGGACTGAGACCGGGGAGCTGTTTTTT. Residues: CASSPWTETGELFF. J is TRBJ2-2 and V is TRBV7-9; possibly TRBD2 for D (5 bases). The CDR3 runs to 14 residues. The V gene's germline CDR1 is SEHNR and CDR2 FQNEAQ (reference sequence). The V end was cut by 5 bases, the J end by 5 bases, with 12 bases between.

At least ten counts were recorded for this clonotype. The V and J genes are TRBV6-1 and TRBJ2-7, with 7 bases lining up with TRBD2. The germline CDR1 and CDR2 sequences are MNHNS and SASEGT. The V segment lost 7 bases and the J segment 2 bases; nucleotides outside the gene matches: 8. The CDR3 extends over 14 amino acids. The CDR3 DNA is TGTGCCAGCACCTTCTCTACTAGCGCCTACGAGCAGTACTTC. This gives the protein CASTFSTSAYEQYF.

This chain joins TRBV28 and TRBJ2-1, with 8 bases fitting TRBD2. After removal of 6 bases from V and 8 bases from J, the junction contained 9 bases not matched to a gene. The CDR3 contains 14 residues. Per the germline V gene, CDR1 is MDHEN and CDR2 is SYDVKM. CDR3: CASRPGLGSDEQFF. For the CDR3, the DNA is TGTGCCAGCAGGCCGGGACTAGGCAGCGATGAGCAGTTCTTC. Supplemented by reference TRBV28 and TRBJ2-1, the full variable domain reads DVKVTQSSRYLVKRTGEKVFLECVQDMDHENMFWYRQDPGLGLRLIYFSYDVKMKEKGDIPEGYSVSREKKERFSLILESASTNQTSMYLCASRPGLGSDEQFFGPGTRLTVL.

The rearrangement links TRBV6-2 or TRBV6-3 to TRBJ2-7; D possibly corresponds to TRBD2 (5 bases). This CDR3 is built from 15 residues. Deletions cut 1 base from V and 1 base from J, with 11 bases between. Germline V CDR1 and CDR2: MNHEY, SVGEGT. The DNA for the CDR3 is TGTGCCAGCAGTTACTGGGGTGAGGGTTCCTACGAGCAGTACTTC. Translating gives CASSYWGEGSYEQYF.

This clonotype has at least ten counts. The rearrangement uses TRBV6-2 or TRBV6-3 and TRBJ1-1, with D unclear. Trimming shortened V by 2 bases and J by 8 bases, and 6 bases separated the two germline ends. The CDR3 totals 11 residues. The germline V gene has CDR1 MNHEY and CDR2 SVGEGT. The CDR3 loop is CASSYPQEAFF. The CDR3 DNA sequence: TGTGCCAGCAGTTACCCACAGGAAGCTTTCTTT.

The chain uses TRBV9 and TRBJ2-7; the match to TRBD1 covers 10 bases. The trim removed 0 bases at V and 2 bases at J, leaving 2 bases unmatched. Germline values: CDR1 SGDLS, CDR2 YYNGEE. The CDR3 spans 15 residues. CDR3 residues: CASSVGGTGAYEQYF. The CDR3 DNA follows: TGTGCCAGCAGCGTAGGAGGGACAGGGGCCTACGAGCAGTACTTC.

This clonotype has at least ten counts. This chain connects TRBV10-3 to TRBJ1-2, with unresolved D. The CDR3 length is 12 residues. Germline assignment: CDR1 ENHRY and CDR2 SYGVKD. Trimming cost V 7 bases and J 4 bases, with 10 bases left between them. Here the CDR3 reads CAINDGVYGYTF. DNA for the CDR3: TGTGCCATCAATGACGGGGTCTATGGCTACACCTTC.

This clonotype showed up many times. This rearrangement joins TRBV6-5 to TRBJ1-3; possible D gene TRBD1, 6 bases. Trimming pared 2 bases from V and 4 bases from J, leaving 15 bases between. The germline gives CDR1 MNHEY, CDR2 SVGAGI. This CDR3 has 16 amino acids. CDR3 amino acids: CASSYGLGAEGNTIYF. The CDR3 DNA reads TGTGCCAGCAGTTACGGTCTGGGGGCCGAGGGAAACACCATATATTTT.

The sample holds many counts of this clonotype. This chain links TRBV28 with TRBJ2-3; D is ambiguous. Germline values: CDR1 MDHEN, CDR2 SYDVKM. Trimming took off 3 bases at V and 4 bases at J, with 2 bases between the two ends. The CDR3 has 11 residues. DNA of the CDR3: TGTGCCAGCAGTTTCTCAGATACGCAGTATTTT. It encodes CASSFSDTQYF.

This clonotype was seen many times. This chain joins TRBV7-9 and TRBJ2-7; 8 bases line up with TRBD1. Trimming cost V 4 bases and J 3 bases; bases outside gene matches: 14. Germline V gene sequence: CDR1 SEHNR, CDR2 FQNEAQ (reference sequence). The CDR3 spans 17 residues. The DNA for the CDR3 is TGTGCCAGCAGCTATGCCACAGGGGGTTTTTTCTTCTACGAGCAGTACTTC. Protein: CASSYATGGFFFYEQYF.

This clonotype was found many times. The rearrangement links TRBV14 to TRBJ2-1, with D possibly TRBD2 on 6 matching bases. Germline lookup yields CDR1 SGHDN and CDR2 FVKESK. This CDR3 is 15 amino acids long. V lost 4 bases and J 5 bases, leaving 15 bases between the germline ends. CDR3 sequence: CASSLPGGAHNEQFF. CDR3 nucleotides: TGTGCCAGCAGCCTCCCCGGGGGAGCACACAATGAGCAGTTCTTC.

The rearrangement joins TRBV28 to TRBJ1-1; TRBD1 agrees at 12 bases. CDR1 is MDHEN, CDR2 SYDVKM, per germline. After removal of 5 bases from V and 4 bases from J, the junction contained 11 bases not matched to a gene. This CDR3 spans 17 amino acids. CDR3 DNA sequence: TGTGCCAGCAGTCCCCGGGACAGGGGGCTCAGGGGCACTGAAGCTTTCTTT. Its protein is CASSPRDRGLRGTEAFF. The full variable domain, completed using reference TRBV28 and TRBJ1-1, is DVKVTQSSRYLVKRTGEKVFLECVQDMDHENMFWYRQDPGLGLRLIYFSYDVKMKEKGDIPEGYSVSREKKERFSLILESASTNQTSMYLCASSPRDRGLRGTEAFFGQGTRLTVV.

The chain recombines TRBV5-6 with TRBJ2-1; 11 nucleotides line up with TRBD2. V trimming: 4 bases; J trimming: 8 bases; junction bases outside the gene matches: 11. Per the germline V gene, CDR1 is SGHDT and CDR2 is YYEEEE. This CDR3 contains 16 residues. DNA for the CDR3: TGTGCCAGCAGCCTGTGGGCACTAGCGGGAGAGGATGAGCAGTTCTTC. The encoded protein is CASSLWALAGEDEQFF.

This clonotype was counted between two and nine times. This rearrangement joins TRBV2 to TRBJ2-7; TRBD1 aligns across 7 bases. Germline assignment: CDR1 SNHLY and CDR2 FYNNEI. This CDR3 is 12 amino acids long. The ends lost 6 bases at V and 5 bases at J; junction bases unmatched: 4. CDR3 in amino acids: CASRDRTNEQYF. CDR3 sequence (DNA): TGTGCCAGCAGGGACAGGACGAACGAGCAGTACTTC.

Note on this clonotype: Just one base apart from a much larger clone, this may be a read error. The rearrangement uses TRBV7-9 and TRBJ2-7, with D possibly matching TRBD2 (5 bases). There are 12 residues in the CDR3. Germline V lookup: CDR1 SEHNR, CDR2 FQNEAQ (reference sequence). Trimming took off 8 bases at V and 2 bases at J, with 10 bases between the two ends. CDR3 in amino acids: CASEGGAYEQYF. The DNA of the CDR3 is TGTGCCAGCGAGGGCGGAGCCTACGAGCAGTACTTC. Combining the CDR3 with reference TRBV7-9 and TRBJ2-7 gives the whole variable domain DTGVSQNPRHKITKRGQNVTFRCDPISEHNRLYWYRQTLGQGPEFLTYFQNEAQLEKSRLLSDRFSAERPKGSFSTLEIQRTEQGDSAMYLCASEGGAYEQYFGPGTRLTVT.

This clonotype showed up many times. The rearrangement uses TRBV28 and TRBJ1-5, with 8 bases fitting TRBD1. With V trimmed by 2 bases and J by 6 bases, 0 bases remained unmatched. Germline values: CDR1 MDHEN, CDR2 SYDVKM. The CDR3 sequence is 13 residues long. CDR3 sequence (DNA): TGTGCCAGCAGTTTACAGGGGGCTCAGCCCCAGCATTTT. Translated: CASSLQGAQPQHF.

The sample holds a few counts of this clonotype. The chain employs TRBV4-2 and TRBJ2-1; 7 bases match TRBD2. The junction had 4 bases not matched to a gene; V was cut back by 4 bases and J by 4 bases. The CDR3 consists of 14 residues. Germline V gene data show CDR1 as LGHNA and CDR2 as YNFKEQ. This CDR3 is CASSLRTSYNEQFF. In DNA form, the CDR3 reads TGTGCCAGCAGCCTCCGGACTAGTTACAATGAGCAGTTCTTC.